The 24 T cell receptor beta chains listed next were all sequenced from one sample in a study of post-analysis software for immune sequencing data. TCR beta libraries were prepared from cDNA with unique molecular identifiers. TCRdb itself ran the PCR reads through MiXCR, one entry per CDR3 protein. The table records roughly 150,000 distinct CDR3 sequences, 36% of them present only once. The sample consisted of blood, taken after autologous hematopoietic stem cell transplantation. Receptors originate from a girl between 10 and 17 years old with multiple sclerosis.

The chain couples TRBV20-1 to TRBJ2-5; D may correspond to TRBD1 or TRBD2 (5 bases each). CDR3 length: 14 residues. The V end lost 1 base, the J end lost 4 bases, and 13 bases lay between the germline ends. Germline V gene sequence: CDR1 DFQATT, CDR2 SNEGSKA (reference sequence). In DNA, the CDR3 is TGCAGTGCTAGAGGAGTTGGGGGTGGAGAGACCCAGTACTTC. Its translation: CSARGVGGGETQYF.

The chain carries TRBV7-9 and TRBJ2-7, with TRBD2 matching over 9 bases. CDR1 and CDR2 from the germline V gene are SEHNR and FQNEAQ (reference sequence). V lost 5 bases, J lost 5 bases, and 19 bases stayed unmatched. This CDR3 region has 18 residues. The CDR3 sequence is CASSPGGSGGLNLHEQYF. For the CDR3, the DNA is TGTGCCAGCAGCCCAGGAGGCAGCGGGGGGCTTAACCTCCACGAGCAGTACTTC.

This clonotype was seen more than once but under ten times. The chain recombines TRBV20-1 with TRBJ2-1, with a tentative D call TRBD2 (5 bases). V lost 3 bases and J 9 bases, leaving 18 bases between the germline ends. This CDR3 is built from 14 residues. Germline V CDR1 and CDR2: DFQATT, SNEGSKA (reference sequence). The CDR3 DNA is TGCAGTGCTAGTCAAAGCGGAAGCGGAAGTGAGCAGTTCTTC. Translating gives CSASQSGSGSEQFF.

The chain employs TRBV27 and TRBJ2-1; TRBD1 aligns across 7 bases. V lost 3 bases to trimming and J lost 5 bases; unmatched junction nucleotides: 4. Germline-derived CDR1 and CDR2 are MNHEY and SMNVEV (reference sequence). This CDR3 is 14 amino acids long. DNA of the CDR3: TGTGCCAGCAGTTTTGGACAGGCCCACAATGAGCAGTTCTTC. Its translation: CASSFGQAHNEQFF.

This sequence joins TRBV20-1 and TRBJ2-3; possible D gene TRBD1, 6 bases. The germline gives CDR1 DFQATT, CDR2 SNEGSKA (reference sequence). The CDR3 runs 14 residues. V shed 3 bases and J shed 0 bases, with 10 bases lying between them. The CDR3 sequence: CSASRGSSTDTQYF. The CDR3, as DNA: TGCAGTGCTAGCAGGGGCTCTAGCACAGATACGCAGTATTTT.

This rearrangement joins TRBV20-1 to TRBJ2-1; D not certain. The V gene's germline CDR1 is DFQATT and CDR2 SNEGSKA (reference sequence). The length of the CDR3 is 12 residues. Trimming removed 2 bases at V and 9 bases at J, with 11 bases between. This CDR3 is CSARPPNFEQFF. The CDR3 DNA follows: TGCAGTGCTAGACCTCCGAACTTTGAGCAGTTCTTC.

In this sample, this clonotype turned up a few times. The chain employs TRBV7-2 and TRBJ1-1; perhaps TRBD1 as D (5 bases). The CDR3 is 14 amino acids. Germline V gene sequence: CDR1 SGHTA, CDR2 FQGNSA. V lost 7 bases to trimming and J lost 4 bases, with 16 bases between them. DNA for the CDR3: TGTGCCAGCACCCTGGGACTTACGGGCACTGAAGCTTTCTTT. Translation: CASTLGLTGTEAFF.

In this sample, this clonotype turned up once. The V call is TRBV13, the J call TRBJ2-5; tentative D call: TRBD2 (5 bases). The end of the DNA fits TRBJ2-7 better, so the J call may be wrong. From germline, CDR1 is PRHDT and CDR2 FYEKMQ (reference sequence). The CDR3 contains 14 residues. The CDR3 DNA follows: TGTGCCAGCAGCCTCCCCGGGGAACTCCCCGAGCAGTACTTC. As protein: CASSLPGELPEQYF.

DNA for the CDR3: TGTGCCAGCAGTTTAAATAAGGTCCGGGAGACCCAGTACTTC. It translates to CASSLNKVRETQYF. This rearrangement joins TRBV27 to TRBJ2-7; D is unresolved. The last part of the DNA fits TRBJ2-5 better; the J call may be wrong. The CDR3 has 14 amino acids. Per germline, CDR1 MNHEY and CDR2 SMNVEV (reference sequence).

CDR3 residues: CASRPGTEPYNEQFF. Here the CDR3 DNA reads TGTGCCAGCAGACCCGGGACAGAGCCCTACAATGAGCAGTTCTTC. The chain combines TRBV6-6 with TRBJ2-1; TRBD1 agrees at 7 bases. Germline lookup yields CDR1 MNHNY and CDR2 SVGAGI (reference sequence). This CDR3 comprises 15 residues. V lost 6 bases and J lost 2; bases outside the gene matches: 7.

The genes are TRBV7-6 and TRBJ2-7, with TRBD2 matching 8 bases. V dropped 3 bases and J dropped 2; count of bases not matched to a gene: 12. Germline CDR1 is SGHVS and CDR2 is FNYEAQ. The CDR3 loop spans 17 amino acids. The CDR3 DNA follows: TGTGCCAGCAGCTTCGGGAGGGCTGCGACTGCAACCTACGAGCAGTACTTC. Translating it yields CASSFGRAATATYEQYF.

This clonotype was counted between two and nine times. The genes are TRBV20-1 and TRBJ1-1; D gene unclear. CDR3 length: 10 amino acids. Between the trimmed V and J ends, which lost 3 bases and 8 bases, there was a span of 7 bases. CDR1 is DFQATT and CDR2 is SNEGSKA in the germline V gene (reference sequence). The CDR3 sequence: CSARRAEAFF. The CDR3 DNA sequence: TGCAGTGCTAGGAGGGCCGAAGCTTTCTTT.

Here the CDR3 reads CSVDKGKDEQYF. The CDR3, as DNA: TGCAGCGTTGACAAGGGTAAAGACGAGCAGTACTTC. V usage is TRBV29-1 and J usage is TRBJ2-7; D uncertain. Trimming took off 3 bases at V and 5 bases at J, with 11 bases between the two ends. Germline V gene lookup returns CDR1 SQVTM and CDR2 ANQGSEA. The CDR3 contains 12 residues.

The chain uses TRBV9 and TRBJ2-3, with D possibly matching TRBD1 (6 bases). CDR3 size: 14 residues. Germline V gene data show CDR1 as SGDLS and CDR2 as YYNGEE. Deletions cut 0 bases from V and 4 bases from J, with 9 bases between. The CDR3 reads CASSVVQGADTQYF. The CDR3 nucleotides are TGTGCCAGCAGCGTAGTACAGGGAGCAGATACGCAGTATTTT.

This chain uses TRBV12-5 with TRBJ2-3, with D tentatively TRBD1 or TRBD2 (5 bases each). The length of the CDR3 is 15 residues. V gave up 2 bases and J gave up 2 bases, with 11 bases separating them. Germline values: CDR1 LGHNT, CDR2 FRNRAP. In DNA, the CDR3 is TGTGCTAGTGGTTTGTCAGGGACCTACACAGATACGCAGTATTTT. Translation gives CASGLSGTYTDTQYF.

This clonotype has more than one count but fewer than ten. CDR3 in amino acids: CSAMGGLAGVEQYF. CDR3 in DNA: TGCAGTGCTATGGGGGGGCTAGCGGGAGTCGAGCAGTACTTC. The genes are TRBV20-1 and TRBJ2-5; 10 bases are shared with TRBD2. The DNA matches TRBJ2-7 better at its end, which makes the J call doubtful. The germline V gene has CDR1 DFQATT and CDR2 SNEGSKA (reference sequence). The CDR3 has 14 amino acids.

V is TRBV10-3 and J is TRBJ2-7, with D possibly being TRBD1 (5 bases). Germline V gene sequence: CDR1 ENHRY, CDR2 SYGVKD. V was cut by 3 bases and J by 4 bases, with 13 bases left in between. This CDR3 spans 14 amino acids. CDR3 protein: CAISDSQGRYEQYF. CDR3 DNA sequence: TGTGCCATCAGTGATTCCCAGGGTCGGTACGAGCAGTACTTC.

The J gene is TRBJ1-2, the V gene TRBV27, with D hard to call. The CDR3 length is 11 residues. CDR1 and CDR2 (germline): MNHEY, SMNVEV (reference sequence). V gave up 8 bases and J gave up 4 bases, with 8 bases separating them. In DNA, the CDR3 is TGTGCCAGCTTGGGCGCCTATGGCTACACCTTC. This sequence encodes CASLGAYGYTF.

The table lists this clonotype with a count of one. The gene calls are TRBV7-9 and TRBJ2-7, with a weak D call TRBD2 (5 bases). The germline V gene has CDR1 SEHNR and CDR2 FQNEAQ (reference sequence). Trimming stripped 6 bases from V and 6 bases from J, with 18 bases between. The CDR3 is 14 residues long. As DNA, the CDR3 is TGTGCCAGCAGTTCCGACCTCCGAGCGGTCGAGCAGTACTTC. It yields the protein CASSSDLRAVEQYF.

Only one count was recorded for this clonotype. The chain employs TRBV11-2 and TRBJ2-5; TRBD2 aligns across 14 bases. Germline CDR1 SGHAT, CDR2 FQNNGV. After removal of 4 bases from V and 11 bases from J, the junction contained 12 bases not matched to a gene. The CDR3 has 16 residues. The chain's CDR3 is CASSSLTSGRAGEQYF. The CDR3 region has the DNA TGTGCCAGCAGCTCATTGACTAGCGGGAGGGCCGGTGAGCAGTACTTC.

J is TRBJ2-7 and V is TRBV20-1, with D maybe TRBD2 (5 bases). The CDR3 extends over 15 amino acids. The V end was cut by 3 bases, the J end by 4 bases, with 19 bases between. Germline CDR1 is DFQATT and CDR2 is SNEGSKA (reference sequence). The CDR3 DNA sequence: TGCAGTGCTAGGTCCCTGGGAGACTACGGGTACGAGCAGTACTTC. It is translated as CSARSLGDYGYEQYF.

Notes on this clonotype: This may stem from a read error, because a much larger clone lies one nucleotide away. The J gene is TRBJ1-2, the V gene TRBV29-1, with D perhaps matching TRBD1 (5 bases). Trimming shortened V by 6 bases and J by 7 bases, and 18 bases separated the two germline ends. The CDR3 totals 13 residues. Germline V gene lookup returns CDR1 SQVTM and CDR2 ANQGSEA. The CDR3 loop reads CSVKQGGDCGYTF. The DNA of the CDR3 is TGCAGCGTAAAGCAGGGCGGAGACTGTGGCTACACCTTC.

The table lists this clonotype with a few counts. The chain uses TRBV27 and TRBJ2-1, with D unresolved. The CDR3 is 13 amino acids. CDR1 is MNHEY and CDR2 is SMNVEV in the germline V gene (reference sequence). V lost 2 bases and J lost 7, with 9 bases in between. The CDR3 sequence: CASSLTRWNEQFF. The CDR3 coding sequence is TGTGCCAGCAGTTTAACCAGGTGGAATGAGCAGTTCTTC.

The chain links TRBV9 to TRBJ2-2; D call uncertain. Germline-derived CDR1 and CDR2 are SGDLS and YYNGEE. This CDR3 contains 15 residues. Trimming cost V 0 bases and J 5 bases, with 11 bases left between them. The CDR3 nucleotides are TGTGCCAGCAGCGTAGGAAAGGTGACAACCGGGGAGCTGTTTTTT. This encodes CASSVGKVTTGELFF.